These 7 T cell receptor beta chains were sequenced from one sample in a study of PD-L1 blockade in urothelial cancer. Some clones are missing from TCRdb's copy, which holds only in-frame ones; the method was immunoSEQ multiplex PCR. The sample lists tens of thousands of clones, about 81% seen once, with around a tenth in the top ten. Sample: PBMCs, taken around atezolizumab (anti-PD-L1) treatment. These receptors were collected from a man aged 70-80 years with urothelial cancer.

The rearrangement joins TRBV5-1 to TRBJ1-1; a possible D gene is TRBD1 (6 bases). Germline CDR1 is SGHRS and CDR2 is YFSETQ. There are 16 residues in the CDR3. The V and J ends lost 0 bases and 0 bases respectively, with 12 bases between them. CDR3 in DNA: TGCGCCAGCAGCTTGGCCCTAGGGGGAATGAACACTGAAGCTTTCTTT. The encoded protein is CASSLALGGMNTEAFF.

This clone was detected a few times. The V and J genes are TRBV19 and TRBJ1-1, with D tentatively TRBD1 (6 bases). The V gene lost 5 bases and the J gene lost 0 bases, with 7 bases spanning the gap. Germline loops: CDR1 LNHDA, CDR2 SQIVND (reference sequence). There are 13 residues in the CDR3. The CDR3 nucleotides read TGTGCCAGTAGTGGACAGCTGAACACTGAAGCTTTCTTT. Translated: CASSGQLNTEAFF.

The CDR3 sequence: CASSQERETSGTQQETQYF. The CDR3 region has the DNA TGTGCCAGCAGCCAAGAACGCGAGACTAGCGGGACTCAACAAGAGACCCAGTACTTC. The chain joins TRBV5-4 to TRBJ2-5, with TRBD2 matching over 11 bases. Germline CDR1 SGHNT, CDR2 YYREEE (reference sequence). The V and J ends lost 4 bases and 2 bases, in that order; junction bases with no gene match: 16. CDR3 length equals 19 residues.

In this sample, this clone turned up a few times. CDR3 nucleotide sequence: TGTGCCAGCAGCAAACAGGGGGACACTGAAGCTTTCTTT. Protein product: CASSKQGDTEAFF. This chain links TRBV9 with TRBJ1-1, with 8 bases matching TRBD1. V lost 4 bases to trimming and J lost 3 bases; unmatched junction nucleotides: 2. Germline loops: CDR1 SGDLS, CDR2 YYNGEE. The CDR3 extends over 13 amino acids.

The chain combines TRBV7-6 with TRBJ1-6, with D unresolved. The V end lost 0 bases, the J end lost 2 bases, and 14 bases lay between the germline ends. From germline, CDR1 is SGHVS and CDR2 FNYEAQ. This CDR3 has 18 amino acids. In nucleotides, the CDR3 is TGTGCCAGCAGCTTAGCGACCCACGCGGGAACCTATAATTCACCCCTCCACTTT. It encodes CASSLATHAGTYNSPLHF.

The chain recombines TRBV6-5 with TRBJ2-1; the match to TRBD2 covers 7 bases. The germline V gene encodes CDR1 MNHEY and CDR2 SVGAGI. With 4 bases clipped from V and 3 bases from J, the junction kept 3 bases outside the gene matches. The CDR3 loop spans 14 amino acids. The CDR3 sequence is CASSFGGSYNEQFF. In DNA form, the CDR3 reads TGTGCCAGCAGTTTTGGCGGGAGCTACAATGAGCAGTTCTTC.

The chain employs TRBV5-4 and TRBJ1-1; TRBD1 matches 10 bases. The CDR3 has 15 residues. Losses at the gene ends were 4 bases for V and 6 bases for J; bases not matched to a gene: 9. Germline assignment: CDR1 SGHNT and CDR2 YYREEE (reference sequence). CDR3 protein: CASSPLSGQGAEAFF. CDR3 DNA: TGTGCCAGCAGCCCCTTGTCTGGACAGGGGGCTGAAGCTTTCTTT.